This T cell receptor beta chain came from a study of blood T cell repertoires in COVID-19. Overall study context: Italy, Spain and the United States were the sources of the convalescent and acute COVID-19 samples. T cells, B-cell-depleted T cells, or PBMCs provided the cDNA or gDNA that served as material.

V lost 11 bases to trimming and J lost 3 bases, with 15 bases between them. CDR3 length equals 13 residues. CDR1 is SNHLY and CDR2 is FYNNEI in the germline V gene. Per the original methods: Reference gene primer amplification in the assay estimated nucleated cell counts. Assay: immunoSEQ multiplex PCR; the TCRdb copy retains only in-frame clones and omits some. D and trimming were read from the DNA, whereas the V and J calls and clone size are those reported in that table. The table has approximately 100,000 clones, more than 80% seen once; the top ten hold 8.5% to 12%. What was sequenced was peripheral blood. The receptor's source is a human donor in a cohort sampled during active COVID-19. This chain joins TRBV2 and TRBJ2-3; D may be TRBD2 (5 bases). The CDR3 protein is CALMRVNTDTQYF. Here the CDR3 DNA reads TGTGCCCTGATGCGGGTGAATACAGATACGCAGTATTTT.